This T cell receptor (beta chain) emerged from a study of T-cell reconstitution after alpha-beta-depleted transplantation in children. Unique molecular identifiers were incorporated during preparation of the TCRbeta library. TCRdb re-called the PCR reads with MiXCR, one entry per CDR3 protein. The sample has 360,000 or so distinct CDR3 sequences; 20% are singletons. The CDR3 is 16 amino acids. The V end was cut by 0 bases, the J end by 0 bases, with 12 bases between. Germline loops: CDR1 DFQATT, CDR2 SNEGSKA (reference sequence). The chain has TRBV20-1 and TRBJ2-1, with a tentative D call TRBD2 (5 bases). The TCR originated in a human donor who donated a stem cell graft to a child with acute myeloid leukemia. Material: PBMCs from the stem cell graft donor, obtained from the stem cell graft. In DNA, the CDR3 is TGCAGTGCTAGAGATCACAGCGGAAGCTCCTACAATGAGCAGTTCTTC. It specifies CSARDHSGSSYNEQFF.